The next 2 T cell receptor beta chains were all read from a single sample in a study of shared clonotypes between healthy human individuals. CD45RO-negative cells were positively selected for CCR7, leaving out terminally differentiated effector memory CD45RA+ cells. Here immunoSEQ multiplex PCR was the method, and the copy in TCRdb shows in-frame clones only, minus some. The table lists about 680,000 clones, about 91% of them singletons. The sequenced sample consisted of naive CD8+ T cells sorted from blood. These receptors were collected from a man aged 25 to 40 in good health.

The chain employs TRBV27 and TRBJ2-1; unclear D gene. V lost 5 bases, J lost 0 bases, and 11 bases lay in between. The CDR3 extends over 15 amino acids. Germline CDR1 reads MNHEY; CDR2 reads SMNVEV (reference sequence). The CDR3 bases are TGTGCCAGCAGTCCTCTACTCTCCTCCTACAATGAGCAGTTCTTC. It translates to CASSPLLSSYNEQFF.

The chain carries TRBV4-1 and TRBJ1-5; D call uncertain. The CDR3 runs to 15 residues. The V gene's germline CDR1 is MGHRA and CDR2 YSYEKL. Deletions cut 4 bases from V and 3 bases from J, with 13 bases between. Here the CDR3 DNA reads TGCGCCAGCAGCCCCGACACGCTACCCAATCAGCCCCAGCATTTT. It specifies CASSPDTLPNQPQHF.